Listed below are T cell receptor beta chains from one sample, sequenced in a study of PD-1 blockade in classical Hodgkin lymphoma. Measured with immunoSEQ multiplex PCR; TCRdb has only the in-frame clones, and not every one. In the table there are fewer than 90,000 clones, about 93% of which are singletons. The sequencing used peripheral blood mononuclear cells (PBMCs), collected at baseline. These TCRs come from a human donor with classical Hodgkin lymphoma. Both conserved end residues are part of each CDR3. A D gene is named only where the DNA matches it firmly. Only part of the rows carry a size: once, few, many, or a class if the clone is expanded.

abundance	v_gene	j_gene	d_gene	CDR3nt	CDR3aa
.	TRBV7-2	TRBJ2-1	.	TGTGCCAGCAGCCTAGGGTCAGGGCGTCAGTTCTTC	CASSLGSGRQFF
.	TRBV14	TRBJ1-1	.	TGTGCCAGCAGAGTAATGGGGGAAGCTTTCTTT	CASRVMGEAFF
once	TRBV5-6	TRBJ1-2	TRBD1	TGTGCCAGCAGCGACAGGGACGGCTACACCTTC	CASSDRDGYTF
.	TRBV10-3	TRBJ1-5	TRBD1	TGTGCCATCAGTGACGGACAGGGTATGAATCAGCCCCAGCATTTT	CAISDGQGMNQPQHF
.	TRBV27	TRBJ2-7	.	TGTGCCAGCAGTTTCAACCCCAGGTCCTACGAGCAGTACTTC	CASSFNPRSYEQYF
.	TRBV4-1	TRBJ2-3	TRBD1	TGCGCCAGCAGCAACGACAGGGGATCTAGCACAGATACGCAGTATTTT	CASSNDRGSSTDTQYF
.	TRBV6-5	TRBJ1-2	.	TGTGCCAGCAGAACTAACTATGGCTACACCTTC	CASRTNYGYTF
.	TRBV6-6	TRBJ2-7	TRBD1	TGTGCCAGCAGTTCTTTGACAGGGGGCTACGAGCAGTACTTC	CASSSLTGGYEQYF
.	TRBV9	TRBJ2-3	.	TGTGCCAGCAGCGTCGGACTAAACACAGATACGCAGTATTTT	CASSVGLNTDTQYF
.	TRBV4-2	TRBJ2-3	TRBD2	TGTGCCAGCAGCCAAGGGACTAGCGGGAGTGTTCTCGGGCAGTATTTT	CASSQGTSGSVLGQYF
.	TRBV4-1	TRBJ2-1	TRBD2	TGCGCCAGCAGCCATCCCCCCGTGGCTAGCGGGGAGAATGAGCAGTTCTTC	CASSHPPVASGENEQFF
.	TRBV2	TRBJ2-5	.	TGTGCCAGCGGGGCAGGGAAGGAGACCCAGTACTTC	CASGAGKETQYF
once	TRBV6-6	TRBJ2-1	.	TGTGCCAGCAGGGAGCGACGGGGATCGAACACAGATGAGCAGTTCTTC	CASRERRGSNTDEQFF
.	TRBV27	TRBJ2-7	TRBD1	TGTGCCAGCAGTTTACGGGACAGATCCTACGAGCAGTACTTC	CASSLRDRSYEQYF
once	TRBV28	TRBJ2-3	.	TGTGCCAGCTATCCGGGGGCAAACACAGATACGCAGTATTTT	CASYPGANTDTQYF
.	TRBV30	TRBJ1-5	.	TGTGCCTGGAGTGCTGGGGGCGCCCAGCCCCAGCATTTT	CAWSAGGAQPQHF
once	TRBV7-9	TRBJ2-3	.	TGTGCCAGCAGCTTACCTCAGGGAGGAGCCACAGATACGCAGTATTTT	CASSLPQGGATDTQYF
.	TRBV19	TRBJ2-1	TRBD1	TGTGCCAGTAGTATGGGACAGGGGGCGTATGAGCAGTTCTTC	CASSMGQGAYEQFF
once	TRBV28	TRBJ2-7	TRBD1	TGTGCCAGCAGTTTCTATAAGGGGGCCTCCCCCTACGAGCAGTACTTC	CASSFYKGASPYEQYF
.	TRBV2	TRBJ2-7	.	TGTGCCAGCAGTATGTGGGTCGAGCAGTACTTC	CASSMWVEQYF